The 27 T cell receptor beta chains listed next were all sequenced from one sample in a study of T cell responses to AZD1222 COVID-19 vaccine. Libraries were prepared by immunoSEQ multiplex PCR; TCRdb keeps only in-frame clonotypes and omits some of them. The sample carries 200,000 to 300,000 clones, approximately 93% recorded once. The sample here was peripheral blood, taken on day 0 of AZD1222 vaccination. The receptors derive from an adult in good health.

Notes on this clone: Other nucleotide sequences in the sample specify the same CDR3. The chain is built from TRBV12-3 or TRBV12-4 and TRBJ1-3; D not resolved. This CDR3 contains 12 residues. Trimming left V 2 bases short and J 3 bases short, with 2 bases between. Written as DNA, the CDR3 is TGTGCCAGCAGTTTAAGTGGAAACACCATATATTTT. Amino acid sequence: CASSLSGNTIYF.

Of note for this clone: The identical CDR3 is also encoded by other nucleotide sequences in the sample. The chain is built from TRBV6-5 and TRBJ1-1; maybe TRBD1 (5 bases). The CDR3 spans 14 residues. Germline loops: CDR1 MNHEY, CDR2 SVGAGI. The ends were cut back, 2 bases at V and 5 bases at J, with 12 bases in the middle. The CDR3 reads CASSYGQGNTEAFF. CDR3 bases: TGTGCCAGCAGTTACGGCCAGGGAAATACTGAAGCTTTCTTT.

This clone has only one observation. V usage is TRBV14 and J usage is TRBJ2-7, with D possibly being TRBD2 (5 bases). The germline CDR1 and CDR2 sequences are SGHDN and FVKESK. The CDR3 sequence is 11 residues long. With 4 bases removed from V and 9 bases from J, the gap between germline ends came to 10 bases. The CDR3 region is CASSLGGGQYF. In DNA form, the CDR3 reads TGTGCCAGCAGCCTAGGCGGAGGGCAGTACTTC.

This clone was counted between two and nine times. V gene TRBV2 combines with J gene TRBJ2-1, with TRBD2 identical over 14 bases. The V gene end was trimmed by 6 bases and the J gene end by 1 base; junction bases not matched to a gene: 2. The CDR3 consists of 16 residues. Germline V gene lookup returns CDR1 SNHLY and CDR2 FYNNEI. The CDR3 loop reads CASRGLAGGSYNEQFF. The CDR3 DNA sequence: TGTGCCAGCAGAGGACTAGCGGGGGGATCCTACAATGAGCAGTTCTTC.

CDR3 loop: CASSDSGGSGANVLTF. As DNA, the CDR3 is TGTGCCAGCAGTGACTCAGGGGGCTCTGGGGCCAACGTCCTGACTTTC. V gene TRBV6-4 combines with J gene TRBJ2-6; possible D gene TRBD1, 6 bases. The CDR3 length is 16 residues. V was trimmed by 0 bases and J by 0 bases, leaving 6 bases between them. Germline V gene data show CDR1 as MRHNA and CDR2 as SNTAGT.

Notes on this clone: Additional DNA sequences in this sample encode the identical CDR3. The chain recombines TRBV11-2 with TRBJ2-5; D unclear. CDR3 length: 11 residues. The V end lost 8 bases, the J end lost 1 base, and 5 bases lay between the germline ends. Germline-derived CDR1 and CDR2 are SGHAT and FQNNGV. Written as DNA, the CDR3 is TGTGCCAGCTCCCTCCAAGAGACCCAGTACTTC. The encoded protein is CASSLQETQYF. Full variable domain (missing parts from reference TRBV11-2 and TRBJ2-5): EAGVAQSPRYKIIEKRQSVAFWCNPISGHATLYWYQQILGQGPKLLIQFQNNGVVDDSQLPKDRFSAERLKGVDSTLKIQPAKLEDSAVYLCASSLQETQYFGPGTRLLVL.

The rearrangement links TRBV9 to TRBJ1-1; D perhaps matches TRBD1 (5 bases). The CDR3 spans 14 residues. V lost 0 bases to trimming and J lost 6 bases, with 12 bases between them. Germline CDR1 reads SGDLS; CDR2 reads YYNGEE. CDR3 bases: TGTGCCAGCAGCGTAGATAGGGGAGGGGCTGAAGCTTTCTTT. Its protein is CASSVDRGGAEAFF.

The rearrangement links TRBV5-1 to TRBJ1-4, with unresolved D. This CDR3 spans 17 amino acids. Between the trimmed V and J ends, which lost 0 bases and 4 bases, there was a span of 16 bases. Germline V gene lookup returns CDR1 SGHRS and CDR2 YFSETQ. In DNA form, the CDR3 reads TGCGCCAGCAGCTTGGAGGGCAGCCCCTCGGGTAATGAAAAACTGTTTTTT. It is translated as CASSLEGSPSGNEKLFF.

J is TRBJ2-7 and V is TRBV7-9, with 7 nucleotides matching TRBD1. Germline V gene lookup returns CDR1 SEHNR and CDR2 FQNEAQ (reference sequence). The V gene end was trimmed by 3 bases and the J gene end by 2 bases; junction bases not matched to a gene: 16. The CDR3 consists of 18 residues. This CDR3 reads CASSFSDDRVGRAYEQYF. Here the CDR3 DNA reads TGTGCCAGCAGCTTTTCTGACGACAGGGTTGGACGCGCCTACGAGCAGTACTTC.

The chain links TRBV4-3 to TRBJ2-1; a weak D match, TRBD2 (6 bases). Germline V gives CDR1 LGHNA, CDR2 YSLEER. The CDR3 sequence is 17 residues long. V lost 1 base, J lost 0 bases, and 13 bases lay in between. CDR3 region: CASSQASGLSSYNEQFF. The CDR3 DNA sequence: TGCGCCAGCAGCCAAGCAAGCGGGTTAAGCTCCTACAATGAGCAGTTCTTC.

V gene TRBV7-2 combines with J gene TRBJ1-6; the D gene is possibly TRBD1 (5 bases). This CDR3 contains 13 residues. Germline CDR1 SGHTA, CDR2 FQGNSA. Trimming took 7 bases from V and 12 from J, leaving 16 bases between them. The CDR3 loop reads CASTGAGYVPLHF. The CDR3 bases are TGTGCCAGCACCGGGGCAGGATACGTACCCCTCCACTTT.

The rearrangement links TRBV2 to TRBJ1-5, with D unresolved. CDR3 length: 15 amino acids. In germline, CDR1 is SNHLY, CDR2 FYNNEI. The V gene lost 6 bases and the J gene lost 9 bases, with 21 bases spanning the gap. The CDR3 DNA follows: TGTGCCAGCAGATCCACCGCGGGCAGAGAGGGGCCCCAGCATTTT. Translated: CASRSTAGREGPQHF.

This chain uses TRBV5-5 with TRBJ1-1; tentatively, D is TRBD1 (6 bases). This CDR3 is 14 amino acids long. Trimming took 0 bases from V and 1 from J, leaving 7 bases between them. Germline values: CDR1 SGHKS, CDR2 YYEKEE (reference sequence). CDR3 region: CASSLEQGNTEAFF. The CDR3 DNA is TGTGCCAGCAGCTTGGAACAGGGGAACACTGAAGCTTTCTTT.

The chain employs TRBV28 and TRBJ1-6, with 9 nucleotides matching TRBD1. The CDR3 is 16 amino acids. Per the germline V gene, CDR1 is MDHEN and CDR2 is SYDVKM. The V segment lost 1 base and the J segment 7 bases; nucleotides outside the gene matches: 5. CDR3 nucleotide sequence: TGTGCCAGCAGTTTATCAGGACAGGGGCCGAATTCACCCCTCCACTTT. Protein: CASSLSGQGPNSPLHF.

The chain uses TRBV19 and TRBJ1-2, with 12 nucleotides matching TRBD1. Looked up from germline, CDR1 is LNHDA and CDR2 is SQIVND (reference sequence). Trimming took 5 bases from V and 4 from J; bases not matched to a gene: 5. This CDR3 is 15 amino acids long. Here the CDR3 reads CASSPGQGATYGYTF. Written as DNA, the CDR3 is TGTGCCAGTAGTCCGGGACAGGGGGCGACCTATGGCTACACCTTC.

The DNA of the CDR3 is TGTGCCAGCAGCTTGCGCGGGGGGAGGGAGACCCAGTACTTC. It encodes CASSLRGGRETQYF. The gene calls are TRBV11-2 and TRBJ2-5; the match to TRBD2 covers 8 bases. J gave up 5 bases and V 3 bases, and 5 bases lay outside the gene matches. The CDR3 spans 14 residues. Per the germline V gene, CDR1 is SGHAT and CDR2 is FQNNGV.

This chain links TRBV28 with TRBJ2-7; D not certain. CDR1 and CDR2 from the germline V gene are MDHEN and SYDVKM. V lost 2 bases and J 0 bases, leaving 5 bases between the germline ends. The CDR3 totals 13 residues. CDR3 protein: CASSLGFSYEQYF. Here the CDR3 DNA reads TGTGCCAGCAGTTTAGGGTTCTCCTACGAGCAGTACTTC.

V and J are TRBV7-8 and TRBJ1-1; maybe TRBD1 (6 bases). Germline CDR1 reads SGHVS; CDR2 reads FQNEAQ. Trimming stripped 1 base from V and 6 bases from J, with 18 bases between. The CDR3 has 16 amino acids. CDR3 protein: CASSLGGGQFKAEAFF. In DNA, the CDR3 is TGTGCCAGCAGCTTAGGGGGGGGGCAGTTTAAGGCTGAAGCTTTCTTT.

The V and J genes are TRBV9 and TRBJ1-1; no clear D. The CDR3 runs 14 residues. Trimming took 1 base from V and 1 from J, leaving 8 bases between them. CDR1 SGDLS and CDR2 YYNGEE come from the germline V gene. The CDR3 DNA reads as TGTGCCAGCAGCGTATTAAGCTCGAACACTGAAGCTTTCTTT. It translates to CASSVLSSNTEAFF.

The chain carries TRBV11-3 and TRBJ2-1; the D gene is possibly TRBD2 (6 bases). Germline loops: CDR1 SGHNT, CDR2 YENEEA. There are 14 residues in the CDR3. The V end was cut by 5 bases, the J end by 7 bases, with 15 bases between. The CDR3 coding sequence is TGTGCCAGCAGCCCGGGGAGCGGGTCGAATGAGCAGTTCTTC. Translating gives CASSPGSGSNEQFF.

V and J are TRBV2 and TRBJ2-2, with a tentative D call TRBD1 (6 bases). V was shortened by 4 bases and J by 1 base, with 10 bases between the two germline ends. CDR1 is SNHLY, CDR2 FYNNEI, per germline. This CDR3 comprises 15 residues. The CDR3 reads CASSVAGVNTGELFF. The CDR3 DNA follows: TGTGCCAGCAGTGTAGCAGGGGTGAACACCGGGGAGCTGTTTTTT.

The chain uses TRBV7-6 and TRBJ1-3, with D uncertain. Germline lookup yields CDR1 SGHVS and CDR2 FNYEAQ. The length of the CDR3 is 13 residues. Trimming took 5 bases from V and 4 from J, leaving 9 bases between them. The CDR3 DNA reads TGTGCCAGCAGCGAGCCAACGGGAAACACCATATATTTT. Its translation: CASSEPTGNTIYF.

V gene TRBV28 combines with J gene TRBJ2-4; 7 bases match TRBD1. CDR3 length: 17 amino acids. Germline lookup yields CDR1 MDHEN and CDR2 SYDVKM. The J segment lost 7 bases and the V segment lost 6 bases, leaving 18 bases of the junction unmatched. DNA of the CDR3: TGTGCCAGCAGACCTATCACAGGGGACGCAAGTCTTAACATTCAGTACTTC. It codes for CASRPITGDASLNIQYF.

The chain uses TRBV6-1 and TRBJ2-2; D unclear. V shed 3 bases and J shed 0 bases, with 5 bases lying between them. Germline V lookup: CDR1 MNHNS, CDR2 SASEGT. The CDR3 extends over 14 amino acids. CDR3 nucleotides: TGTGCCAGCAGTGAGGCCCCGAACACCGGGGAGCTGTTTTTT. This encodes CASSEAPNTGELFF.

The V gene is TRBV3-1 (or the pseudogene TRBV3-2), the J gene TRBJ1-4; possible D gene TRBD1, 6 bases. CDR1 LGHDT and CDR2 YNNKEL come from the germline V gene (reference sequence). The length of the CDR3 is 13 residues. The V and J ends lost 3 bases and 7 bases respectively, with 9 bases between them. CDR3 loop: CASSQRDTEKLFF. DNA for the CDR3: TGTGCCAGCAGCCAGAGGGACACTGAAAAACTGTTTTTT.

V usage is TRBV20-1 and J usage is TRBJ1-1; D remains unclear. Germline values: CDR1 DFQATT, CDR2 SNEGSKA (reference sequence). The length of the CDR3 is 10 residues. The V gene lost 6 bases and the J gene lost 13 bases, with 15 bases spanning the gap. The CDR3 protein is CSASAGGSFF. CDR3 coding DNA: TGCAGTGCCAGCGCGGGAGGGAGTTTCTTT.

CDR3 amino acids: CASSKDSNQPQHF. CDR3 bases: TGTGCCAGCAGTAAGGATAGCAATCAGCCCCAGCATTTT. The chain recombines TRBV6-2 or TRBV6-3 with TRBJ1-5; D unresolved. Germline CDR1 and CDR2: MNHEY and SVGEGT. The CDR3 has 13 residues. Trimming took off 5 bases at V and 0 bases at J, with 5 bases between the two ends.